These T cell receptor beta chains were read from a single sample in a study of blood T cell repertoires in COVID-19. This table comes from immunoSEQ multiplex PCR, and its TCRdb copy is limited to in-frame clones, with some not included. The table lists tens of thousands of clones, 85% to 95% of them singletons. The sequencing input was peripheral blood. These receptors were collected from a man between 45 and 60 years old with COVID-19, enrolled during active disease. Each CDR3 is given with its conserved first and last residue. Each record gives: D gene, J gene, clone size, V gene, CDR3 DNA, CDR3 protein. D genes are given only for firm matches. Size tells how often a clone was seen (once, few, many) or the class of an expanded clone, and some rows leave it out.

>TRBD2|TRBJ2-7|.|TRBV6-5
TGTGCCAGCAGTTATGAGCTAGCGGCCTCTTCCTACGAGCAGTACTTC
CASSYELAASSYEQYF
>.|TRBJ1-2|.|TRBV7-2
TGTGCCAGCAGCCCTTCGACACGGCCGCCCGCGACCTTC
CASSPSTRPPATF
>.|TRBJ1-2|.|TRBV6-5
TGTGCCAGCAGTTACTCAGAAGGGGCGGATGGCTACACCTTC
CASSYSEGADGYTF
>.|TRBJ1-4|.|TRBV4-1
TGCGCCAGCACCTCACAGGGATCCCGTTATGAAAAACTGTTTTTT
CASTSQGSRYEKLFF
>TRBD1|TRBJ2-2|.|TRBV5-1
TGCGCCAAACTAACAGGGGTCACCGGGGAGCTGTTTTTT
CAKLTGVTGELFF
>TRBD1|TRBJ1-2|.|TRBV6-5
TGTGCCAGCAGTCGGACAGGGAATAACTATGGCTACACCTTC
CASSRTGNNYGYTF
>TRBD2|TRBJ2-3|.|TRBV5-1
TGCGCCAGCAGCTTGGGGACTAGTTCAGATACGCAGTATTTT
CASSLGTSSDTQYF
>.|TRBJ2-5|.|TRBV7-8
TGTGCCAGCAGCTCAGGGTGGGAGACCCAGTACTTC
CASSSGWETQYF
>.|TRBJ2-1|.|TRBV27
TGTGCCAGCAGCAAACGGCTAGGAAACTCCTACAATGAGCAGTTCTTC
CASSKRLGNSYNEQFF
>.|TRBJ2-7|few|TRBV4-2
TGTGCCAGCAGCCAAGCTCGCGGAGTGAGCTCCTACGAGCAGTACTTC
CASSQARGVSSYEQYF
>TRBD2|TRBJ2-3|few|TRBV24-1
TGTGCCACCAGTGGGGGCTCGATAGCGGGCCAGGCGCAGTATTTT
CATSGGSIAGQAQYF
>TRBD2|TRBJ2-7|.|TRBV4-2
TGTGCCAGCAGCCAACCCGGCGGCGGGAGACCCTACGAGCAGTACTTC
CASSQPGGGRPYEQYF
>.|TRBJ2-5|.|TRBV5-1
TGCGCCAGCAGCTTGACGGCGGAGGAGACCCAGTACTTC
CASSLTAEETQYF
>TRBD1|TRBJ2-2|.|TRBV5-1
TGCGCCAGCAGCTTCTCGACAGGGGTTCGGACCGGGGAGCTGTTTTTT
CASSFSTGVRTGELFF
>.|TRBJ2-7|.|TRBV21-1
TGTGCCAGCAGCAAAAAACGGGAGGGGTACGAGCAGTACTTC
CASSKKREGYEQYF
>.|TRBJ2-7|.|TRBV18
TGTGCCAGCTCACCAGAGGCAGGGTTGATGGGTGAGCAGTACTTC
CASSPEAGLMGEQYF
>TRBD1|TRBJ1-5|.|TRBV6-2/TRBV6-3
TGTGCCAGCACCCCGTCTGGGACAGGCAATCAGCCCCAGCATTTT
CASTPSGTGNQPQHF
>.|TRBJ1-6|.|TRBV29-1
TGCAGCGTTTGCCGGGTCAAATATAATTCACCCCTCCACTTT
CSVCRVKYNSPLHF
>.|TRBJ1-6|.|TRBV28
TGTGCCAGCAGTTCAACCTCCGGGATCGTTAATTCACCCCTCCACTTT
CASSSTSGIVNSPLHF
>.|TRBJ2-7|.|TRBV28
TGTGCCAGCAGTTTATTCCAGGGCGAGCAGTACTTC
CASSLFQGEQYF
>.|TRBJ1-4|.|TRBV28
TGTGCCAGCAGTTTATGGGGGAGTGCAACTAATGAAAAACTGTTTTTT
CASSLWGSATNEKLFF
>.|TRBJ1-2|.|TRBV5-6
TGTGCCAGCAGCTTAGGTCTGGGGCACGGCTACACCTTC
CASSLGLGHGYTF
>.|TRBJ1-2|.|TRBV19
TGTGCCAGTAGGTCGACACCAAACTATGGCTACACCTTC
CASRSTPNYGYTF
>.|TRBJ2-7|.|TRBV11-2
TGTGCCAGCAGCCTGAACGGCGAGCAGTACTTC
CASSLNGEQYF
>TRBD1|TRBJ2-7|few|TRBV10-3
TGTGCCATCAGTGAGTCCTTGGTTGGGGACAGGCCCTACGAGCAGTACTTC
CAISESLVGDRPYEQYF
>.|TRBJ1-2|.|TRBV12-5
TGTGCTAGTGGTTTCGTGGGACTCCCCGAAGGCTACACCTTC
CASGFVGLPEGYTF
>.|TRBJ2-3|.|TRBV19
TGTGCCAGTAGTATACGCAGGGCTAGCACAGATACGCAGTATTTT
CASSIRRASTDTQYF
>TRBD1|TRBJ1-1|once|TRBV28
TGTGCCAGCAGCCGTGACAGGGGGCTGAACACTGAAGCTTTCTTT
CASSRDRGLNTEAFF
>.|TRBJ1-2|.|TRBV7-2
TGTGCCAGCAGCCTGACAGACAACTATGGCTACACCTTC
CASSLTDNYGYTF
>TRBD1|TRBJ2-1|.|TRBV29-1
TGCACTTACCGGGACAGCACCTACAATGAGCAGTTCTTC
CTYRDSTYNEQFF
>.|TRBJ1-3|.|TRBV7-9
TGTGCCAGCAGCAGAACAGGGTCTGGAAACACCATATATTTT
CASSRTGSGNTIYF
>.|TRBJ2-7|.|TRBV4-1
TGCGCCAGCAGCCAAGAGGTGAGCCCCGCGGAGAGCTCCTACGAGCAGTACTTC
CASSQEVSPAESSYEQYF